This T cell receptor (beta chain) was captured in a study of cytomegalovirus exposure and HLA in healthy donors. Study outcomes and limitations: Cytomegalovirus-associated status was assigned to more than 150 TCR beta chains. A missense variant in DCLRE1C was later tied to TCR beta V- and J-gene trimming. Accurate prediction of most subjects' HLA-A and HLA-B alleles from TCR beta sequences was reported.

The CDR3 is 14 amino acids. The germline gives CDR1 LGHNA, CDR2 YSLEER. As for this clone: Its target is unknown. The germline gene is not matched at one end of the junction; a read error may be the cause. Other DNA sequences from this sample encode an identical CDR3 as well.

Researchers ran the PCR with 60 Vbeta and 13 Jbeta primers. Profiled with immunoSEQ multiplex PCR; TCRdb holds only in-frame clones, not every one. Among 150,000 to 200,000 clones listed, 80% to 85% were seen once. The chain employs TRBV4-3 and TRBJ2-7, with 8 bases matching TRBD2. The TCR sequence derives from a woman in her thirties or forties in good health and CMV-seronegative. Sequences were obtained from PBMCs. CDR3 sequence reads: CASSQYAGAGEQYF. CDR3 bases: TGCGCCAGCAGCCAATACGCGGGAGCGGGGGAGCAGTATTTC.